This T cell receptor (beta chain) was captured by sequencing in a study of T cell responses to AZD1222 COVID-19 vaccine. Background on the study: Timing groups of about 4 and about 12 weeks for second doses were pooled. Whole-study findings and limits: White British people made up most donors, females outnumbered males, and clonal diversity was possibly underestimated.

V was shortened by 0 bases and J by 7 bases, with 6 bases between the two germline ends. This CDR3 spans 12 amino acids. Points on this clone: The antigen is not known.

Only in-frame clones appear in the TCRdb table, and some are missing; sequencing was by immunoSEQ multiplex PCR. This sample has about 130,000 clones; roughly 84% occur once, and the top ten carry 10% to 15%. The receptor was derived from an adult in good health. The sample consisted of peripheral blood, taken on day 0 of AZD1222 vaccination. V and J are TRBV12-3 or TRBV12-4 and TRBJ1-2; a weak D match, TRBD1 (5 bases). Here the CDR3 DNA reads TGTGCCAGCAGTTTAGCGGGGCGTGGCTACACCTTC. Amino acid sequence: CASSLAGRGYTF.